The rows below give T cell receptor beta chains drawn from one sample of a study of human T cells and chemical hapten exposure. TCRdb re-derived calls from the RACE reads in MiXCR, one entry per CDR3 protein. The data hold tens of thousands of distinct CDR3 sequences, with 8% to 10% observed a single time. Here the sequenced sample was whole blood, taken in connection with sensitization to the hapten diphenylcyclopropenone (DPC). These receptors all stem from a man aged 50 or older with alopecia areata. Some clones in this sample may be carry-over from other donors' samples. The CDR3 runs from the conserved cysteine through the conserved F or W. Fields, in order: V gene, clone size, J gene, D gene, CDR3 DNA, CDR3 protein. D genes are given only for firm matches. Expanded clones are given a class, and other clones once, few, many or no size at all.

v_call: TRBV2
clone_size: NA
j_call: TRBJ2-7
d_call: NA
cdr3_nt: TGTGCCAGCTCCGGGACAACCGGGTACGAGCAGTACTTC
cdr3_aa: CASSGTTGYEQYF

v_call: TRBV28
clone_size: many
j_call: TRBJ2-1
d_call: TRBD1
cdr3_nt: TGTGCCAGCAGCCCGACAGGGAATCCGCGGAATGAGCAGTTCTTC
cdr3_aa: CASSPTGNPRNEQFF

v_call: TRBV10-2
clone_size: many
j_call: TRBJ1-6
d_call: NA
cdr3_nt: TGCGCCAGCAGTGAGTCCCCCCCGGAGGGATATCCCCTCCACTTT
cdr3_aa: CASSESPPEGYPLHF

v_call: TRBV27
clone_size: few
j_call: TRBJ2-3
d_call: TRBD2
cdr3_nt: TGTGCCAGCAGTTTCCTAGCGGGGCCCCAGGATACGCAGTATTTT
cdr3_aa: CASSFLAGPQDTQYF

v_call: TRBV3-1
clone_size: few
j_call: TRBJ2-5
d_call: NA
cdr3_nt: TGTGCCAGCAGCCAAGATCCGGGGGCTCAAGAGACCCAGTACTTC
cdr3_aa: CASSQDPGAQETQYF

v_call: TRBV10-3
clone_size: many
j_call: TRBJ1-1
d_call: TRBD1
cdr3_nt: TGTGCCATCAGCCGGGACAGGGGGAACACTGAAGCTTTCTTT
cdr3_aa: CAISRDRGNTEAFF

v_call: TRBV2
clone_size: few
j_call: TRBJ2-1
d_call: NA
cdr3_nt: TGTGCCAGCAGCTCCCTTTATGGGAACAATGAGCAGTTCTTC
cdr3_aa: CASSSLYGNNEQFF

v_call: TRBV21-1
clone_size: many
j_call: TRBJ2-7
d_call: NA
cdr3_nt: TGTGCCAGCAGCGAGCGGACGGCCCTGGGATTCGAGCAGTACTTC
cdr3_aa: CASSERTALGFEQYF

v_call: TRBV5-8
clone_size: many
j_call: TRBJ2-3
d_call: TRBD1
cdr3_nt: TGTGCCAGCAGCCCCTACACCGGGACAGGGATTCCAGATACGCAGTATTTT
cdr3_aa: CASSPYTGTGIPDTQYF

v_call: TRBV20-1
clone_size: many
j_call: TRBJ2-1
d_call: TRBD2
cdr3_nt: TGCAGTACTACCCTTAGGGAGCGGGAGACCCTCCATGAGCAGTTCTTC
cdr3_aa: CSTTLRERETLHEQFF

v_call: TRBV7-9
clone_size: many
j_call: TRBJ2-1
d_call: TRBD2
cdr3_nt: TGTGCCAGCAGCTTCACTAGCGGGGGGAATGAGCAGTTCTTC
cdr3_aa: CASSFTSGGNEQFF

v_call: TRBV11-2
clone_size: many
j_call: TRBJ2-5
d_call: NA
cdr3_nt: TGTGCCAGCAGTTGGAGGGGGTACCAAGAGACCCAGTACTTC
cdr3_aa: CASSWRGYQETQYF

v_call: TRBV28
clone_size: NA
j_call: TRBJ2-7
d_call: NA
cdr3_nt: TGTGCCAGCAGTTTCCGAGGGGCGGGCAACTACGAGCAGTACTTC
cdr3_aa: CASSFRGAGNYEQYF

v_call: TRBV11-2
clone_size: few
j_call: TRBJ1-1
d_call: TRBD1
cdr3_nt: TGTGCCAGCAACCCGACAGGGGCGGGGACTGAAGCTTTCTTT
cdr3_aa: CASNPTGAGTEAFF

v_call: TRBV5-6
clone_size: many
j_call: TRBJ1-6
d_call: TRBD1
cdr3_nt: TGTGCCAGCAGCCTTGGGACAGGGGTTAATTCACCCCTCCACTTT
cdr3_aa: CASSLGTGVNSPLHF